These 27 T cell receptor beta chains were sequenced from one sample in a study of beta chain features in type 1 diabetes (dated by TCRdb to the late 2010s). No antigens are known for them. The library came from the immunoSEQ multiplex PCR assay. The entire amount of isolated RNA was reverse transcribed using the High Capacity cDNA Reverse Transcription Kit, so the sequenced TCRB transcripts were expressed ones. As stored in TCRdb, this immuneACCESS dataset retains in-frame rearrangements with V and J assigned. A fraction of the clones does not appear; measured against another copy, unresolved V genes explain less than half of the discrepancy, and the remainder lacks a known reason. The sample records approximately 600,000 clones, 9.5% to 15% of which are singletons. The ten biggest clones cover roughly 0.11% of the sample. Study-wide conclusions, independent of this receptor: A moderate but significant shortening of TCRB CDR3 length was observed in type 1 diabetes patients in all four CD4+ subsets.

The material sequenced was naive CD4+ T cells from blood. The cell subset or site tag for this specimen amounts to: true naive CD4+ T cells. These receptors were taken from a man under 40 with type 1 diabetes.

Points on this clone: The sample carries other DNA sequences with the same CDR3. The rearrangement links TRBV7-2 to TRBJ2-6; D is unclear. The CDR3 runs 14 residues. The V end lost 5 bases, the J end lost 0 bases, and 5 bases lay between the germline ends. CDR1 SGHTA and CDR2 FQGNSA come from the germline V gene. As DNA, the CDR3 is TGTGCCAGCAGCCTCTACTCTGGGGCCAACGTCCTGACTTTC. Its translation is CASSLYSGANVLTF.

This chain joins TRBV6-5 and TRBJ1-6, with TRBD1 matching over 7 bases. The CDR3 is 15 amino acids. After removal of 6 bases from V and 7 bases from J, the junction contained 9 bases not matched to a gene. CDR1 and CDR2 (germline): MNHEY, SVGAGI. For the CDR3, the DNA is TGTGCCAGCAGCCGCCGACAGGGAGAGAATTCACCCCTCCACTTT. It codes for CASSRRQGENSPLHF.

The J gene is TRBJ2-3, the V gene TRBV4-3; D unclear. The CDR3 runs to 17 residues. Trimming cost V 2 bases and J 2 bases, with 17 bases left between them. Germline values: CDR1 LGHNA, CDR2 YSLEER. The CDR3 DNA sequence: TGCGCCAGCAGCCAAACACCTACCTTTTTATTCACAGATACGCAGTATTTT. Its translation: CASSQTPTFLFTDTQYF.

This clone was seen a handful of times. The chain combines TRBV7-9 with TRBJ2-5; D is unresolved. Germline CDR1 SEHNR, CDR2 FQNEAQ (reference sequence). This CDR3 spans 14 amino acids. V was clipped by 1 base and J by 0 bases, with 6 bases between them. CDR3 loop: CASSLGRNQETQYF. In nucleotides, the CDR3 is TGTGCCAGCAGCTTAGGGCGGAACCAAGAGACCCAGTACTTC.

This clone has more than one count but fewer than ten. The gene calls are TRBV6-5 and TRBJ2-7, with 9 bases that match TRBD2. Looked up from germline, CDR1 is MNHEY and CDR2 is SVGAGI. The CDR3 length is 14 residues. V was pared by 5 bases and J by 1 base, with 3 bases of the junction left unmatched. CDR3 residues: CASSKRGVSYEQYF. CDR3 bases: TGTGCCAGCAGTAAGCGGGGGGTATCCTACGAGCAGTACTTC.

This clone has more than one count but fewer than ten. The V call is TRBV4-1, the J call TRBJ2-4; 8 positions agree with TRBD1. The V segment lost 3 bases and the J segment 2 bases; nucleotides outside the gene matches: 3. This CDR3 spans 15 amino acids. Per germline, CDR1 MGHRA and CDR2 YSYEKL. The CDR3 spells CASSHDRGTKNIQYF. The CDR3 DNA reads as TGCGCCAGCAGCCACGACAGGGGAACCAAAAACATTCAGTACTTC.

The table lists this clone with a few counts. V is TRBV19 and J is TRBJ1-2; no firm D call. The CDR3 is 13 residues long. Trimming took off 6 bases at V and 8 bases at J, with 16 bases between the two ends. CDR1 is LNHDA, CDR2 SQIVND, per germline (reference sequence). CDR3 DNA sequence: TGTGCCAGTAGGAATGGGAGGGTTGCGGGCTACACCTTC. Translating it yields CASRNGRVAGYTF. The full variable domain, completed using reference TRBV19 and TRBJ1-2, is DGGITQSPKYLFRKEGQNVTLSCEQNLNHDAMYWYRQDPGQGLRLIYYSQIVNDFQKGDIAEGYSVSREKKESFPLTVTSAQKNPTAFYLCASRNGRVAGYTFGSGTRLTVV.

The genes are TRBV5-1 and TRBJ2-4, with D perhaps given as TRBD1 or TRBD2 (6 bases each). V lost 4 bases to trimming and J lost 3 bases, with 17 bases between them. CDR1 is SGHRS, CDR2 YFSETQ, per germline. This CDR3 has 16 residues. The CDR3 is CASSPGHEGGKNIQYF. DNA for the CDR3: TGCGCCAGCAGCCCCGGACACGAGGGGGGCAAAAACATTCAGTACTTC.

This sequence joins TRBV29-1 and TRBJ2-1, with unresolved D. Trimming shortened V by 0 bases and J by 7 bases, and 16 bases separated the two germline ends. This CDR3 contains 15 residues. Germline V gene data show CDR1 as SQVTM and CDR2 as ANQGSEA. CDR3 DNA sequence: TGCAGCGTTGAAGATGGGGTAAAGATTAATAATGAGCAGTTCTTC. Translated: CSVEDGVKINNEQFF.

This clone came up a few times. This sequence joins TRBV2 and TRBJ2-1, with D maybe TRBD2 (5 bases). The CDR3 loop spans 15 amino acids. CDR1 is SNHLY, CDR2 FYNNEI, per germline. V lost 2 bases, J lost 10 bases, and 18 bases lay in between. In DNA, the CDR3 is TGTGCCAGCAGTGAATCAAACGGAGGCTCGGGGGAGCAGTTCTTC. This gives the protein CASSESNGGSGEQFF.

To note about this clone: This sample includes further DNA sequences coding for the same CDR3. This rearrangement joins TRBV19 to TRBJ1-1; D is ambiguous. CDR1 is LNHDA, CDR2 SQIVND, per germline (reference sequence). The CDR3 extends over 12 amino acids. The germline V and J ends were trimmed by 10 bases and 1 base, with 10 bases remaining between them. The CDR3 nucleotides are TGTGCCACATCGGATAGGAACACTGAAGCTTTCTTT. The encoded protein is CATSDRNTEAFF.

This chain connects TRBV11-2 to TRBJ2-2; maybe TRBD1 (6 bases). This CDR3 contains 15 residues. Looked up from germline, CDR1 is SGHAT and CDR2 is FQNNGV. The ends were cut back, 3 bases at V and 6 bases at J, with 14 bases in the middle. CDR3 DNA sequence: TGTGCCAGCAGCTTTTTGAACAGGGACGCCGGGGAGCTGTTTTTT. Its protein is CASSFLNRDAGELFF.

This clone occurred many times. V usage is TRBV25-1 and J usage is TRBJ2-6; D remains unclear. CDR3 size: 13 residues. Germline CDR1 is MGHDK and CDR2 is SYGVNS. The germline V and J ends were trimmed by 7 bases and 0 bases, with 4 bases remaining between them. The CDR3 nucleotides are TGTGCCAGCAAGAGCTCTGGGGCCAACGTCCTGACTTTC. This gives the protein CASKSSGANVLTF.

This clone has a handful of counts. V gene TRBV30 combines with J gene TRBJ2-7; the D is unclear. Germline values: CDR1 GTSNPN, CDR2 SVGIG (reference sequence). The CDR3 extends over 15 amino acids. With 1 base removed from V and 3 bases from J, the gap between germline ends came to 16 bases. As DNA, the CDR3 is TGTGCCTGGAGTGGGGTGATTGGGGAATACTACGAGCAGTACTTC. Translation: CAWSGVIGEYYEQYF.

The chain is built from TRBV13 and TRBJ1-2; 7 nucleotides agree with TRBD1. The germline V gene encodes CDR1 PRHDT and CDR2 FYEKMQ (reference sequence). The CDR3 spans 13 residues. J lost 4 bases, V lost 5 bases, and 4 bases had no gene match. CDR3 sequence reads: CASSLTGIYGYTF. The CDR3 nucleotides read TGTGCCAGCAGCCTGACAGGGATCTATGGCTACACCTTC.

This clone was detected a few times. This CDR3 is also generated by other DNA sequences in the sample. V gene TRBV19 combines with J gene TRBJ1-5; D is uncertain. This CDR3 spans 13 amino acids. With 3 bases removed from V and 4 bases from J, the gap between germline ends came to 7 bases. CDR1 LNHDA and CDR2 SQIVND come from the germline V gene (reference sequence). CDR3 region: CASSMGQNQPQHF. Here the CDR3 DNA reads TGTGCCAGTAGTATGGGCCAAAATCAGCCCCAGCATTTT.

This chain connects TRBV27 to TRBJ2-7, with D possibly matching TRBD2 (6 bases). There are 12 residues in the CDR3. Germline loops: CDR1 MNHEY, CDR2 SMNVEV (reference sequence). Trimming took 3 bases from V and 5 from J, leaving 8 bases between them. The CDR3 coding sequence is TGTGCCAGCAGTTTTGGAGGGAACGAGCAGTACTTC. This sequence encodes CASSFGGNEQYF.

This clone was seen only a few times. This chain connects TRBV6-6 to TRBJ2-2; no firm D call. The CDR3 is made up of 11 amino acids. Between the trimmed V and J ends, which lost 7 bases and 6 bases, there was a span of 6 bases. Germline-derived CDR1 and CDR2 are MNHNY and SVGAGI (reference sequence). CDR3: CASKGSGELFF. The CDR3 DNA reads TGTGCCAGCAAAGGCTCCGGGGAGCTGTTTTTT.

V usage is TRBV7-9 and J usage is TRBJ2-1, with D possibly being TRBD1 or TRBD2 (5 bases each). This CDR3 is built from 15 residues. Between the trimmed V and J ends, which lost 3 bases and 0 bases, there was a span of 9 bases. CDR1 is SEHNR, CDR2 FQNEAQ, per germline (reference sequence). This CDR3 is CASSLGDSSYNEQFF. The DNA for the CDR3 is TGTGCCAGCAGCTTGGGGGATAGCTCCTACAATGAGCAGTTCTTC. Drawing the rest from reference TRBV7-9 and TRBJ2-1, the complete variable domain is DTGVSQNPRHKITKRGQNVTFRCDPISEHNRLYWYRQTLGQGPEFLTYFQNEAQLEKSRLLSDRFSAERPKGSFSTLEIQRTEQGDSAMYLCASSLGDSSYNEQFFGPGTRLTVL.

This clone has more than one count but fewer than ten. V usage is TRBV7-2 and J usage is TRBJ2-3; 7 nucleotides agree with TRBD2. The germline CDR1 and CDR2 sequences are SGHTA and FQGNSA. The length of the CDR3 is 14 residues. Trimming removed 5 bases from V and 6 bases from J; junction bases left unmatched: 8. Written as DNA, the CDR3 is TGTGCCAGCAGCCTAGGACTAGAATCCGATACGCAGTATTTT. As protein: CASSLGLESDTQYF. Variable domain in full (rest from reference TRBV7-2 and TRBJ2-3): GAGVSQSPSNKVTEKGKDVELRCDPISGHTALYWYRQSLGQGLEFLIYFQGNSAPDKSGLPSDRFSAERTGGSVSTLTIQRTQQEDSAVYLCASSLGLESDTQYFGPGTRLTVL.

This clone turned up a few times. V and J are TRBV5-3 and TRBJ1-5; TRBD1 matches at 9 bases. TRBV5-3 is an open reading frame whose function is uncertain. CDR3 size: 13 residues. J gave up 5 bases and V 4 bases, and 1 base lay outside the gene matches. The CDR3 nucleotides are TGTGCCAGAAGCGGGGACAGGGATCAGCCCCAGCATTTT. It encodes CARSGDRDQPQHF.

In this sample, this clone turned up a few times. The chain carries TRBV5-4 and TRBJ2-6; D is perhaps TRBD2 (6 bases). The germline V and J ends were trimmed by 2 bases and 4 bases, with 13 bases remaining between them. Per germline, CDR1 SGHNT and CDR2 YYREEE (reference sequence). The CDR3 totals 16 residues. The CDR3 loop reads CASSFAGPQGANVLTF. In DNA form, the CDR3 reads TGTGCCAGCAGCTTTGCGGGGCCCCAGGGGGCCAACGTCCTGACTTTC.

Points on this clone: At one end the junction does not follow the germline gene, possibly because of a read error. The J gene is TRBJ2-4, the V gene TRBV7-2, with D unresolved. The CDR3 has 13 amino acids. Germline CDR1 and CDR2: SGHTA and FQGNSA. CDR3 residues: CASSLLATNIQYF. The CDR3 nucleotides are TGTGCCAGCAGCTTACTTGCCACAAACATTCAGTACTTC.

The V call is TRBV18, the J call TRBJ2-3, with D unclear. Germline loops: CDR1 KGHSH, CDR2 LQKENI. Trimming removed 11 bases at V and 0 bases at J, with 12 bases between. This CDR3 comprises 13 residues. The CDR3: CAATESSTDTQYF. The CDR3, as DNA: TGTGCCGCCACCGAATCTAGCACAGATACGCAGTATTTT.

The table lists this clone with a few counts. The chain combines TRBV19 with TRBJ1-2; 7 nucleotides line up with TRBD1. This CDR3 has 15 residues. The V and J ends lost 5 bases and 2 bases, in that order; junction bases with no gene match: 8. Germline values: CDR1 LNHDA, CDR2 SQIVND (reference sequence). The DNA of the CDR3 is TGTGCCAGTAGTGTTGGACAGGCTGGCAACTATGGCTACACCTTC. Translation: CASSVGQAGNYGYTF. Full variable domain (outside the CDR3, taken from reference TRBV19 and TRBJ1-2): DGGITQSPKYLFRKEGQNVTLSCEQNLNHDAMYWYRQDPGQGLRLIYYSQIVNDFQKGDIAEGYSVSREKKESFPLTVTSAQKNPTAFYLCASSVGQAGNYGYTFGSGTRLTVV.

This sequence joins TRBV5-1 and TRBJ2-1; 8 bases agree with TRBD2. Trimming removed 0 bases from V and 10 bases from J; junction bases left unmatched: 9. Germline loops: CDR1 SGHRS, CDR2 YFSETQ. CDR3 size: 15 residues. The DNA for the CDR3 is TGCGCCAGCAGCTTGGACGGGGGGGCCGAGCTCGAGCAGTTCTTC. Its protein product is CASSLDGGAELEQFF.

The chain recombines TRBV30 with TRBJ1-2; TRBD1 is a possible D gene (6 bases). Germline-derived CDR1 and CDR2 are GTSNPN and SVGIG (reference sequence). V dropped 3 bases and J dropped 4 bases, with 15 bases sitting between them. This CDR3 comprises 14 residues. The DNA of the CDR3 is TGTGCCTGGAGAACGGGGGGGCGTAGCTATGGCTACACCTTC. Translating it yields CAWRTGGRSYGYTF.